This is a list of T cell receptor beta chains from one sample in a study of blood T cell repertoires in COVID-19. Clones were sequenced by immunoSEQ multiplex PCR, and TCRdb holds only the in-frame ones, with some missing. Here the sample spans over 150,000 clones, just under 90% being singletons. Sequenced: peripheral blood. Every receptor here comes from a woman under 30 who had recovered from COVID-19. Both conserved end residues are part of each CDR3. A D gene is named only where the DNA matches it firmly. Size tells how often a clone was seen (once, few, many) or the class of an expanded clone, and some rows leave it out.

J gene	clone size	V gene	D gene	CDR3 protein	CDR3 DNA
TRBJ2-5	-	TRBV6-5	TRBD2	CASTRLAGTQETQYF	TGTGCCAGCACGCGACTAGCGGGTACCCAAGAGACCCAGTACTTC
TRBJ2-3	once	TRBV18	-	CASSPQLGGTDTQYF	TGTGCCAGCTCACCGCAATTAGGAGGTACAGATACGCAGTATTTT
TRBJ1-3	-	TRBV9	-	CASSAIQGQISGNTIYF	TGTGCCAGCAGCGCGATTCAAGGACAGATCTCTGGAAACACCATATATTTT
TRBJ2-5	-	TRBV11-3	TRBD2	CASSSRSGTQETQYF	TGTGCCAGCAGCTCCCGAAGCGGGACCCAAGAGACCCAGTACTTC
TRBJ1-2	-	TRBV27	-	CASSLGAGYGYTF	TGTGCCAGCAGTTTAGGGGCAGGGTATGGCTACACCTTC
TRBJ2-3	-	TRBV7-9	-	CASSFVGATDTQYF	TGTGCCAGCAGCTTCGTGGGGGCCACAGATACGCAGTATTTT
TRBJ2-3	-	TRBV7-2	TRBD1	CASSLNPGQGMADTQYF	TGTGCCAGCAGCTTAAACCCGGGACAGGGGATGGCAGATACGCAGTATTTT
TRBJ2-1	-	TRBV10-3	TRBD2	CAISETVAGGRGNEQFF	TGTGCCATCAGTGAGACCGTAGCGGGGGGGAGGGGGAATGAGCAGTTCTTC
TRBJ2-7	-	TRBV5-1	-	CASSLRGYEQYF	TGCGCCAGCAGCCTCCGGGGCTACGAGCAGTACTTC
TRBJ2-5	-	TRBV7-7	TRBD2	CASSPSGGLQETQYF	TGTGCTAGCAGCCCTTCGGGAGGGCTCCAAGAGACCCAGTACTTC
TRBJ2-5	-	TRBV9	-	CASSPHLERYQETQYF	TGTGCCAGCAGCCCTCACTTGGAGCGCTACCAAGAGACCCAGTACTTC
TRBJ2-3	-	TRBV9	-	CASSVATGATDTQYF	TGTGCCAGCAGCGTAGCGACGGGAGCGACAGATACGCAGTATTTT
TRBJ2-3	-	TRBV12-3/TRBV12-4	-	CASSSGRGDTQYF	TGTGCCAGCAGCTCAGGGCGGGGAGATACGCAGTATTTT
TRBJ1-5	-	TRBV15	-	CATSRDQPDQPQHF	TGTGCCACCAGCAGAGATCAACCGGATCAGCCCCAGCATTTT
TRBJ1-1	-	TRBV4-1	-	CASSQITGNTEAFF	TGCGCCAGCAGCCAAATCACAGGGAACACTGAAGCTTTCTTT
TRBJ1-1	-	TRBV2	-	CASRGRLNTEAFF	TGTGCCAGCAGGGGCAGATTAAACACTGAAGCTTTCTTT
TRBJ2-1	few	TRBV5-1	-	CASSSGGSYNEQFF	TGCGCCAGCAGTAGTGGGGGGTCCTACAATGAGCAGTTCTTC
TRBJ2-7	-	TRBV6-1	TRBD2	CASSEPGLAGYEQYF	TGTGCCAGCAGTGAACCGGGACTAGCGGGCTACGAGCAGTACTTC
TRBJ1-1	-	TRBV13	TRBD1	CASSPRQGDTEAFF	TGTGCCAGCAGCCCTAGACAGGGGGACACTGAAGCTTTCTTT
TRBJ1-1	-	TRBV10-3	-	CAISDGTAAFF	TGTGCCATCAGTGATGGCACAGCAGCTTTCTTT
TRBJ1-1	-	TRBV27	-	CASSFTTGGTEAFF	TGTGCCAGCAGTTTTACGACCGGGGGGACTGAAGCTTTCTTT
TRBJ1-5	-	TRBV6-4	-	CASSVGRGQPQHF	TGTGCCAGCAGTGTGGGGAGGGGTCAGCCCCAGCATTTT
TRBJ2-1	-	TRBV2	-	CASSKGRWSSYNEQFF	TGTGCCAGCAGTAAGGGGCGCTGGAGCTCCTACAATGAGCAGTTCTTC
TRBJ1-2	few	TRBV4-2	TRBD1	CASTQGARDYGYTF	TGTGCCAGCACCCAGGGGGCGCGGGACTATGGCTACACCTTC
TRBJ1-6	-	TRBV30	-	CAWSVSVQQYNSPLHF	TGTGCCTGGAGTGTATCGGTACAGCAATATAATTCACCCCTCCACTTT
TRBJ1-1	-	TRBV19	TRBD1	CASSIGRGTGSSRGTEAFF	TGTGCCAGTAGTATAGGGCGAGGGACAGGGTCATCCCGGGGCACTGAAGCTTTCTTT
TRBJ1-2	-	TRBV19	TRBD1	CASSIYGQAYYGYTF	TGTGCCAGTAGTATCTATGGACAGGCCTACTATGGCTACACCTTC
TRBJ2-3	-	TRBV5-1	-	CASTLQGSGDTQYF	TGCGCCAGCACCTTACAGGGTAGCGGGGATACGCAGTATTTT
TRBJ1-1	once	TRBV19	-	CASSIDRGGVVTEAFF	TGTGCCAGTAGTATAGATCGCGGAGGGGTTGTGACTGAAGCTTTCTTT
TRBJ2-7	-	TRBV19	-	CASSIDRGYEQYF	TGTGCCAGTAGTATAGACAGGGGTTACGAGCAGTACTTC
TRBJ2-3	-	TRBV20-1	-	CSASNRRRTDTQYF	TGCAGTGCTAGTAACCGGCGCAGGACAGATACGCAGTATTTT
TRBJ2-7	-	TRBV9	-	CASSVGGTRVAEQYF	TGTGCCAGCAGCGTAGGAGGCACCCGCGTCGCCGAGCAGTACTTC
TRBJ1-2	-	TRBV5-4	-	CASSGAGRVNGYTF	TGTGCCAGCAGCGGTGCAGGCAGGGTCAATGGCTACACCTTC
TRBJ2-3	-	TRBV7-3	TRBD2	CASTLSGGITDTQYF	TGTGCCAGCACCCTAAGCGGGGGTATCACAGATACGCAGTATTTT
TRBJ1-6	-	TRBV2	-	CASSGRQAPYNSPLHF	TGTGCCAGCAGTGGGAGACAGGCCCCCTATAATTCACCCCTCCACTTT
TRBJ2-5	-	TRBV2	TRBD1	CASARDRSETQYF	TGTGCCAGCGCGCGGGACAGGTCGGAGACCCAGTACTTC